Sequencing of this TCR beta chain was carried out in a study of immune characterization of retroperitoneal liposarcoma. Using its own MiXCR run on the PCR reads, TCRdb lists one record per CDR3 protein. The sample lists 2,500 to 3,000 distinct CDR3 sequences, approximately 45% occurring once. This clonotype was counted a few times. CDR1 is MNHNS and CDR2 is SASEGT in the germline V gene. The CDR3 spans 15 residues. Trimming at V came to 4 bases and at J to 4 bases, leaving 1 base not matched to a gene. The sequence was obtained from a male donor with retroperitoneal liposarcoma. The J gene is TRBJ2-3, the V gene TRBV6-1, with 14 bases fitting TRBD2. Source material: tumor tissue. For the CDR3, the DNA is TGTGCCAGCAGTGGACTAGCGGGGGGGCCAGATACGCAGTATTTT. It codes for CASSGLAGGPDTQYF.